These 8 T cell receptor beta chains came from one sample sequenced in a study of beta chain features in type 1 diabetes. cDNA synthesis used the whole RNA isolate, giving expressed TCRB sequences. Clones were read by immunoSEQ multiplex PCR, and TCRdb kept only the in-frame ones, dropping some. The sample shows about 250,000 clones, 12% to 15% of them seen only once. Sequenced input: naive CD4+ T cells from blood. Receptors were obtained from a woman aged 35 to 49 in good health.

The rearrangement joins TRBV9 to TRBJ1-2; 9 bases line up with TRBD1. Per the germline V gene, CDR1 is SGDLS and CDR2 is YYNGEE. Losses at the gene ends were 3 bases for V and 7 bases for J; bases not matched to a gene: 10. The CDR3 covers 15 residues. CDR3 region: CASSDRDRDFSGYTF. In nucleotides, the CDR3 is TGTGCCAGCAGCGACCGGGACAGGGACTTCAGTGGCTACACCTTC.

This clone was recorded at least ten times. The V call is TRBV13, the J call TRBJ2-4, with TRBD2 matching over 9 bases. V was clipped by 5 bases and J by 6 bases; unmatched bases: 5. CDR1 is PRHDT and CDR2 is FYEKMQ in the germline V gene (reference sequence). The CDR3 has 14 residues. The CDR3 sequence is CASSPSTSGNIQYF. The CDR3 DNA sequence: TGTGCCAGCAGCCCTTCGACTAGCGGAAACATTCAGTACTTC.

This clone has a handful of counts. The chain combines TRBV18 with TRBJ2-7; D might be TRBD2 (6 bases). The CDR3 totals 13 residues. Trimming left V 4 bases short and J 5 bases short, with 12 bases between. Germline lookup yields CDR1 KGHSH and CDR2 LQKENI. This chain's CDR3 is CASSREERNEQYF. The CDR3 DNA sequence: TGTGCCAGCTCACGGGAGGAGAGGAACGAGCAGTACTTC. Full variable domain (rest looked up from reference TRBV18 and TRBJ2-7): NAGVMQNPRHLVRRRGQEARLRCSPMKGHSHVYWYRQLPEEGLKFMVYLQKENIIDESGMPKERFSAEFPKEGPSILRIQQVVRGDSAAYFCASSREERNEQYFGPGTRLTVT.

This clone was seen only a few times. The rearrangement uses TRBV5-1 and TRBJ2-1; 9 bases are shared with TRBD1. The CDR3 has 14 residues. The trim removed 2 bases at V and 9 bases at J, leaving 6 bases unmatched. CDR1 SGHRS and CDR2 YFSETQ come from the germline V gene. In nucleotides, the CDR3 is TGCGCCAGCAGCTTCCGGGACAGGGTTAGTGAGCAGTTCTTC. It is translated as CASSFRDRVSEQFF.

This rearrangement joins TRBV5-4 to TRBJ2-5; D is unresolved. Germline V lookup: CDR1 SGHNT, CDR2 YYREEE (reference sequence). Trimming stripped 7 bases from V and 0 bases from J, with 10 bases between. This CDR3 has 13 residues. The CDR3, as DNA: TGTGCCAGCGGCTCCCCGGACCAAGAGACCCAGTACTTC. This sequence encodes CASGSPDQETQYF.

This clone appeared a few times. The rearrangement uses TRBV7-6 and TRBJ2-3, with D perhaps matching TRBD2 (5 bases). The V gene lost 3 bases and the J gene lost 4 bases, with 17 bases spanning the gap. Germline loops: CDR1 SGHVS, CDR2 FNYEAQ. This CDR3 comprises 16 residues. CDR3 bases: TGTGCCAGCAGCTTGACGGGATTCTCCCTCCCAGATACGCAGTATTTT. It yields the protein CASSLTGFSLPDTQYF. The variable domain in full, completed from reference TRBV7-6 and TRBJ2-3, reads GAGVSQSPRYKVTKRGQDVALRCDPISGHVSLYWYRQALGQGPEFLTYFNYEAQQDKSGLPNDRFSAERPEGSISTLTIQRTEQRDSAMYRCASSLTGFSLPDTQYFGPGTRLTVL.

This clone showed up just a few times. The CDR3 spells CASSNTQNYGYTF. The CDR3 DNA sequence: TGTGCCAGCAGTAACACACAGAACTATGGCTACACCTTC. The gene calls are TRBV6-5 and TRBJ1-2, with unresolved D. Germline V gene lookup returns CDR1 MNHEY and CDR2 SVGAGI. The V gene lost 5 bases and the J gene lost 2 bases, with 9 bases spanning the gap. The CDR3 length is 13 residues.

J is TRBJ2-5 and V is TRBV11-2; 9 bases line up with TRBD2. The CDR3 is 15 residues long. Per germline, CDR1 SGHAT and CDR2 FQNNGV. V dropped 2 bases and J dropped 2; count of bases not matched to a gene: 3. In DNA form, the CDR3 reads TGTGCCAGCAGCTTACAGCGGGGGGAACAAGAGACCCAGTACTTC. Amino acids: CASSLQRGEQETQYF.